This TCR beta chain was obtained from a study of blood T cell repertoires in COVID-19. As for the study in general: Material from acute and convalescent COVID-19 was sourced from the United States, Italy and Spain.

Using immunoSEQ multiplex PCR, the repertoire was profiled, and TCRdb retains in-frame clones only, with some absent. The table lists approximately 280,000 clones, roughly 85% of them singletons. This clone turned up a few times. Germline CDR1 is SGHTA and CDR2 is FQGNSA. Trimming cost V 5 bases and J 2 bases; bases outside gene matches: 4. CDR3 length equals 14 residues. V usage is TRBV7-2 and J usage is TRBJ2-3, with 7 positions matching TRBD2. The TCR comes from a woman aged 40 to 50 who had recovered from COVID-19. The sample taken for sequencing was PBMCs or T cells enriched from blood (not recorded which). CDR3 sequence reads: CASSSTSDTDTQYF. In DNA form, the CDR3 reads TGTGCCAGCAGCAGTACTAGCGACACAGATACGCAGTATTTT.